A selection of T cell receptor beta chains follows, all from one sample in a study of post-analysis software for immune sequencing data. TCRdb ran MiXCR on the PCR reads and lists one entry per CDR3 protein. Of some 370,000 distinct CDR3 sequences listed, roughly 36% were seen once; the top ten hold 10% to 15%. Sequenced: blood. These receptor sequences come from a girl aged 10 to 17 with multiple sclerosis. The CDR3 runs from the conserved cysteine through the conserved F or W. Fields, in order: V gene, clone size, J gene, D gene, CDR3 protein, CDR3 DNA. The D gene is left open where the match is weak. Only some rows state a clone size, as once, few, many or a class for expanded clones.

TRBV29-1	few	TRBJ2-1	-	CSALLQNYNEQFF	TGCAGCGCTCTACTCCAAAACTACAATGAGCAGTTCTTC
TRBV29-1	-	TRBJ1-4	-	CSVDPGLNEKLFF	TGCAGCGTTGATCCAGGGCTTAATGAAAAACTGTTTTTT
TRBV4-2	few	TRBJ1-2	-	CASSQGTTYGYTF	TGTGCCAGCAGCCAAGGAACTACCTATGGCTACACCTTC
TRBV10-3	few	TRBJ2-7	TRBD1	CAISENPQTGGDEQYF	TGTGCCATCAGTGAGAATCCCCAAACAGGGGGCGACGAGCAGTACTTC
TRBV13	-	TRBJ1-1	-	CASSLKRGMNTEAFF	TGTGCCAGCAGCTTAAAGAGGGGGATGAACACTGAAGCTTTCTTT
TRBV20-1	few	TRBJ2-4	TRBD1	CSAPDRTGNIQYF	TGCAGTGCTCCCGATCGGACAGGGAACATTCAGTACTTC
TRBV12-5	few	TRBJ2-1	TRBD1	CASGGTASTISYNEQFF	TGTGCTAGTGGCGGGACAGCAAGTACAATCTCCTACAATGAGCAGTTCTTC
TRBV29-1	-	TRBJ2-5	TRBD1	CSVESGGGRETQYF	TGCAGCGTTGAGTCAGGGGGCGGAAGAGAGACCCAGTACTTC
TRBV6-1	-	TRBJ1-1	-	CASSRVELNTEAFF	TGTGCCAGCAGTCGGGTGGAGCTGAACACTGAAGCTTTCTTT
TRBV9	-	TRBJ2-5	-	CASSVGRPEETQYF	TGTGCCAGCAGCGTAGGCAGGCCCGAAGAGACCCAGTACTTC
TRBV12-5	few	TRBJ2-1	TRBD2	CASGKSGGLYNEQFF	TGTGCTAGTGGCAAGAGCGGGGGTTTATACAATGAGCAGTTCTTC
TRBV28	-	TRBJ2-3	TRBD1	CASSVRGDTQYF	TGTGCCAGCAGCGTCAGGGGGGATACGCAGTATTTT
TRBV2	few	TRBJ2-7	-	CAQTPTAIDGEQYF	TGTGCCCAGACCCCCACAGCAATTGACGGCGAGCAGTACTTC
TRBV12-3/TRBV12-4	few	TRBJ1-5	-	CASCTQADQPQHF	TGTGCCAGCTGTACACAGGCCGATCAGCCCCAGCATTTT
TRBV13	-	TRBJ2-7	-	CASSTRRWSSHEQYF	TGTGCCAGCAGTACTAGACGGTGGAGCTCCCACGAGCAGTACTTC
TRBV7-6	few	TRBJ2-7	-	CASSLEGGQVSYEQYF	TGTGCCAGCAGCTTAGAGGGTGGGCAGGTCTCCTACGAGCAGTACTTC
TRBV12-3/TRBV12-4	-	TRBJ2-3	TRBD2	CASSLSLAGRGDTQYF	TGTGCCAGCAGTTTATCACTAGCGGGGAGGGGAGATACGCAGTATTTT
TRBV6-6	many	TRBJ2-5	-	CASSYSGQETQYF	TGTGCCAGCAGTTACTCGGGGCAAGAGACCCAGTACTTC
TRBV7-9	-	TRBJ2-1	-	CASIPPGTPSHEQFF	TGTGCCAGCATCCCTCCCGGGACCCCCTCCCATGAGCAGTTCTTC
TRBV12-3/TRBV12-4	-	TRBJ2-1	TRBD1	CASRGQGLANGEQFF	TGTGCCAGCAGGGGACAGGGCCTAGCCAACGGTGAGCAGTTCTTC
TRBV12-5	-	TRBJ2-1	TRBD2	CASGSGLAGPNEQFF	TGTGCTAGTGGTTCGGGACTAGCGGGGCCTAATGAGCAGTTCTTC
TRBV7-9	few	TRBJ2-5	-	CASSRPGLQETQYF	TGTGCCAGCAGCCGACCGGGACTCCAAGAGACCCAGTACTTC
TRBV4-1	-	TRBJ2-7	TRBD2	CASSQVGRGGGYEQYF	TGCGCCAGCAGCCAAGTTGGGCGGGGGGGAGGCTACGAGCAGTACTTC
TRBV20-1	-	TRBJ2-1	-	CSAISLEDIPYNEQFF	TGCAGTGCTATATCACTCGAGGACATCCCCTACAATGAGCAGTTCTTC
TRBV9	-	TRBJ2-5	TRBD2	CASSATSGLGETQYF	TGTGCCAGCAGCGCGACTAGCGGCCTTGGTGAGACCCAGTACTTC
TRBV7-9	-	TRBJ1-4	TRBD1	CASSTKQGINEKLFF	TGTGCCAGCAGCACTAAACAGGGGATTAATGAAAAACTGTTTTTT
TRBV12-3/TRBV12-4	-	TRBJ1-5	-	CASSPRQVQSPQHF	TGTGCCAGCAGTCCCAGACAGGTTCAATCGCCCCAGCATTTT
TRBV12-3/TRBV12-4	-	TRBJ1-5	-	CASSYRYSNQPQHF	TGTGCCAGCAGTTACCGATATAGCAATCAGCCCCAGCATTTT
TRBV29-1	-	TRBJ2-2	-	CSVATDRDTGELFF	TGCAGCGTTGCCACAGACAGAGACACCGGGGAGCTGTTTTTT